Shown below are 20 T cell receptor beta chains from a single sample sequenced in a study of kidney transplant recipient with SARS-CoV-2 infection. Via MiXCR, TCRdb re-called the reads, giving one row per CDR3 protein. The sample has 200,000 to 250,000 distinct CDR3 sequences, around 26% seen once; the top ten hold roughly 7%. The specimen comprised a blood sample, sampled at baseline and on day 111 from a kidney transplant recipient. These receptors came from a male patient aged 30 to 40 who had COVID-19 and was a kidney transplant recipient. Some T cells here may be from the graft donor.

This clonotype came up many times. The chain has TRBV12-3 or TRBV12-4 and TRBJ2-1; 9 bases are shared with TRBD2. V trimming: 3 bases; J trimming: 8 bases; junction bases outside the gene matches: 8. This CDR3 is 15 amino acids long. The CDR3 reads CASSLRREGLDEQFF. CDR3 bases: TGTGCCAGCAGTTTGCGGCGGGAGGGCCTAGATGAGCAGTTCTTC.

V usage is TRBV20-1 and J usage is TRBJ1-5, with 7 nucleotides matching TRBD1. The germline V gene encodes CDR1 DFQATT and CDR2 SNEGSKA (reference sequence). Trimming at V came to 5 bases and at J to 3 bases, leaving 4 bases not matched to a gene. This CDR3 region has 13 residues. The CDR3: CSAGGQLNQPQHF. CDR3 DNA: TGCAGTGCTGGGGGACAGCTCAATCAGCCCCAGCATTTT.

A remark on this clonotype: An end of the junction differs from the germline gene, which may be a read error. The chain employs TRBV18 and TRBJ2-1, with 8 positions matching TRBD1. The CDR3 is 17 amino acids. Germline CDR1 KGHSH, CDR2 LQKENI. The CDR3 loop is CAGSPTPGQGSYNEQFF. In DNA, the CDR3 is TGTGCCGGCTCACCCACACCAGGACAGGGTTCCTACAATGAGCAGTTCTTC.

This clonotype was recorded many times. J is TRBJ1-2 and V is TRBV19, with D unresolved. Per the germline V gene, CDR1 is LNHDA and CDR2 is SQIVND (reference sequence). V was trimmed by 4 bases and J by 5 bases, leaving 11 bases between them. The CDR3 length is 13 residues. The CDR3 region has the DNA TGTGCCAGTAGTAATTTCCAGTCGTATGGCTACACCTTC. It specifies CASSNFQSYGYTF.

This clonotype showed up just once. J is TRBJ2-5 and V is TRBV7-6, with 10 bases aligning to TRBD2. Germline values: CDR1 SGHVS, CDR2 FNYEAQ. The junction had 5 bases not matched to a gene; V was cut back by 0 bases and J by 4 bases. The CDR3 has 16 residues. The CDR3: CASSLAWLAGAETQYF. In nucleotides, the CDR3 is TGTGCCAGCAGCTTAGCGTGGCTAGCGGGAGCAGAGACCCAGTACTTC.

This clonotype occurred many times. This chain links TRBV3-1 with TRBJ1-1; D is unresolved. This CDR3 comprises 17 residues. V was pared by 5 bases and J by 4 bases, with 23 bases between. Germline V gene lookup returns CDR1 LGHDT and CDR2 YNNKEL (reference sequence). The CDR3 spells CASSLAAPISIRTEAFF. The CDR3 region has the DNA TGTGCCAGCAGCTTGGCGGCTCCCATTTCAATTCGCACTGAAGCTTTCTTT. Together with reference TRBV3-1 and TRBJ1-1, the CDR3 gives the full variable domain: DTAVSQTPKYLVTQMGNDKSIKCEQNLGHDTMYWYKQDSKKFLKIMFSYNNKELIINETVPNRFSPKSPDKAHLNLHINSLELGDSAVYFCASSLAAPISIRTEAFFGQGTRLTVV.

This clonotype was seen just once. The chain links TRBV18 to TRBJ2-1; D may be TRBD1 (6 bases). Trimming stripped 0 bases from V and 3 bases from J, with 18 bases between. The CDR3 sequence is 18 residues long. Germline V gene data show CDR1 as KGHSH and CDR2 as LQKENI. The CDR3 region has the DNA TGTGCCAGCTCACCACCTGGGACAACTCCTGGACTCTACAATGAGCAGTTCTTC. Translation: CASSPPGTTPGLYNEQFF.

This clonotype was recorded many times. The rearrangement links TRBV5-8 to TRBJ1-3; 8 bases align to TRBD1. The CDR3 sequence is 15 residues long. Germline V lookup: CDR1 SGHTS, CDR2 YDEGEE. With 2 bases clipped from V and 3 bases from J, the junction kept 4 bases outside the gene matches. CDR3 coding DNA: TGTGCCAGCAGCTTCTCAGGGGGCCGTGGAAACACCATATATTTT. Protein sequence: CASSFSGGRGNTIYF.

This clonotype was detected ten times or more. The rearrangement links TRBV2 to TRBJ1-1; no clear D gene. The CDR3 spans 16 residues. The germline V gene has CDR1 SNHLY and CDR2 FYNNEI. V shed 4 bases and J shed 4 bases, with 19 bases lying between them. This CDR3 is CASSGTPRPVSTEAFF. CDR3 bases: TGTGCCAGCAGTGGAACCCCCCGGCCGGTAAGCACTGAAGCTTTCTTT.

As concerns this clonotype: One end of the junction fails to match germline, which may point to a read error. V and J are TRBV9 and TRBJ1-2; D unresolved. CDR3 length: 16 amino acids. The germline CDR1 and CDR2 sequences are SGDLS and YYNGEE. This CDR3 is CVSTNPYSRKTYGYTF. The CDR3 bases are TGTGTCAGCACAAACCCGTACTCAAGAAAGACCTATGGCTACACCTTC.

This clonotype has more than one count but fewer than ten. J is TRBJ2-3 and V is TRBV27; 7 bases line up with TRBD2. The CDR3 totals 16 residues. Per germline, CDR1 MNHEY and CDR2 SMNVEV (reference sequence). The V gene end was trimmed by 3 bases and the J gene end by 2 bases; junction bases not matched to a gene: 8. The CDR3 protein is CASSFLRGVSTDTQYF. In nucleotides, the CDR3 is TGTGCCAGCAGTTTCCTACGGGGGGTCTCCACAGATACGCAGTATTTT.

This clonotype has at least ten counts. The chain has TRBV7-2 and TRBJ2-4; 11 nucleotides match TRBD1. The J call may be faulty, since TRBJ2-7 better matches the DNA end. The germline gives CDR1 SGHTA, CDR2 FQGNSA. The CDR3 contains 19 residues. The CDR3 DNA reads as TGTGCCAGCAGCTTAGCGTCGCGGGACAGGGGGGGATCTTTCTACGAGCAGTACTTC. Amino acid sequence: CASSLASRDRGGSFYEQYF.

This clonotype was seen at least ten times. The genes are TRBV19 and TRBJ1-2; D remains unclear. Germline lookup yields CDR1 LNHDA and CDR2 SQIVND (reference sequence). V was pared by 5 bases and J by 4 bases, with 23 bases between. This CDR3 comprises 17 residues. The CDR3 coding sequence is TGTGCCAGTAGTGAGGTCTCGACAAATCGAAAGACCTATGGCTACACCTTC. This encodes CASSEVSTNRKTYGYTF.

About this clonotype itself: A read error is possible here, since a much larger clone lies one base away. The rearrangement uses TRBV21-1 and TRBJ1-2; the table's D call TRBD1 went unverified against the DNA. TRBV21-1 is described as a pseudogene. There are 14 residues in the CDR3. CDR3: CANSKGSGNYGYTF. CDR3 bases: TGTGCCAACAGCAAAGGTTCCGGGAACTATGGCTACACCTTC.

About this clonotype: This clone may be a read error of a much larger clone one base away. This chain connects TRBV6-4 to TRBJ1-5, with TRBD1 as a possible D gene (5 bases). This CDR3 has 13 amino acids. CDR1 and CDR2 (germline): MRHNA, SNTAGT. The CDR3 loop is CANSEGDSQPQHF. The CDR3, as DNA: TGTGCCAACAGTGAAGGGGACTCTCAGCCCCAGCATTTT.

The sample holds many counts of this clonotype. The V call is TRBV11-1, the J call TRBJ1-2; D remains unclear. Per the germline V gene, CDR1 is SGHAT and CDR2 is FQDESV (reference sequence). The CDR3 consists of 17 residues. V gave up 5 bases and J gave up 4 bases, with 23 bases separating them. CDR3 residues: CASSDAVKAGKTYGYTF. In nucleotides, the CDR3 is TGTGCCAGCAGCGACGCTGTTAAGGCTGGAAAGACCTATGGCTACACCTTC.

Details on this clonotype: A much larger clone lies a single base off, so this may be a read error. The chain recombines TRBV2 with TRBJ1-3; no reliable D call. This CDR3 has 14 amino acids. Germline CDR1 and CDR2: SNHLY and FYNNEI. The ends were cut back, 8 bases at V and 2 bases at J, with 13 bases in the middle. CDR3 loop: CASGASETGNTIYF. CDR3 sequence (DNA): TGTGCCAGCGGTGCCAGCGAAACTGGAAACACCATATATTTT.

This clonotype was found many times. This chain connects TRBV27 to TRBJ1-2; TRBD1 is a possible D gene (5 bases). Germline V lookup: CDR1 MNHEY, CDR2 SMNVEV (reference sequence). Trimming removed 6 bases at V and 3 bases at J, with 11 bases between. The CDR3 length is 13 residues. The CDR3 spells CASSVTAHYGYTF. The CDR3 nucleotides are TGTGCCAGCAGCGTGACAGCCCACTATGGCTACACCTTC.

As for this clonotype: Being one base from a much bigger clone, this may be a read error. V gene TRBV4-1 combines with J gene TRBJ2-7; possibly TRBD1 or TRBD2 for D (5 bases each). The CDR3 runs to 15 residues. The V end was cut by 3 bases, the J end by 2 bases, with 14 bases between. Looked up from germline, CDR1 is MGHRA and CDR2 is YSYEKL. The CDR3 coding sequence is TGCGCCAGCAGCCATGAAAGTCGGGGCCCCTACGAGCAGTACTTC. Its protein is CASSHESRGPYEQYF.

This clonotype occurred many times. CDR3 in DNA: TGCGCCAGCAGCCCGGGACCGCTGGAAGAGCAGTACTTC. Its protein is CASSPGPLEEQYF. The J gene is TRBJ2-7, the V gene TRBV5-1; D may correspond to TRBD1 or TRBD2 (5 bases each). The CDR3 runs 13 residues. The ends were cut back, 4 bases at V and 7 bases at J, with 15 bases in the middle. In germline, CDR1 is SGHRS, CDR2 YFSETQ.